A single sample is the source of the 5 T cell receptor beta chains below, sequenced in a study of T cell responses to AZD1222 COVID-19 vaccine. Sequencing used immunoSEQ multiplex PCR; TCRdb keeps in-frame clones, though not all of them. The top ten clones hold approximately 1.7% of a sample with some 130,000 clones, approximately 85% of them seen once. The sequencing used peripheral blood, collected on day 0 of AZD1222 vaccination. These receptors were taken from an adult in good health.

This sequence joins TRBV6-5 and TRBJ1-2, with 7 bases that match TRBD1. The CDR3 totals 15 residues. Germline lookup yields CDR1 MNHEY and CDR2 SVGAGI. V gave up 2 bases and J gave up 4 bases; unmatched junction bases: 7. The chain's CDR3 is CASSYNRGPGYGYTF. For the CDR3, the DNA is TGTGCCAGCAGTTACAACAGGGGTCCGGGCTATGGCTACACCTTC.

The rearrangement links TRBV5-1 to TRBJ1-1, with TRBD1 matching over 8 bases. The V gene end was trimmed by 3 bases and the J gene end by 1 base; junction bases not matched to a gene: 5. In germline, CDR1 is SGHRS, CDR2 YFSETQ. The CDR3 has 15 amino acids. The CDR3 protein is CASSSPGTGNTEAFF. CDR3 nucleotides: TGCGCCAGCAGCTCACCCGGGACAGGGAACACTGAAGCTTTCTTT.

The chain combines TRBV5-1 with TRBJ1-6; D remains ambiguous. The CDR3 loop spans 14 amino acids. Per the germline V gene, CDR1 is SGHRS and CDR2 is YFSETQ. The ends were cut back, 0 bases at V and 9 bases at J, with 10 bases in the middle. CDR3 sequence (DNA): TGCGCCAGCAGCTTGGGACAAGAACTTTCACCCCTCCACTTT. Protein sequence: CASSLGQELSPLHF.

V is TRBV7-2 and J is TRBJ1-1, with D perhaps matching TRBD1 (5 bases). The CDR3 consists of 15 residues. V gave up 5 bases and J gave up 0 bases, with 13 bases separating them. Germline CDR1 SGHTA, CDR2 FQGNSA. CDR3 loop: CASSQSRDMNTEAFF. DNA for the CDR3: TGTGCCAGCAGCCAATCCAGGGATATGAACACTGAAGCTTTCTTT.

The CDR3 sequence: CASSPPSGSLTGELFF. The CDR3 DNA is TGTGCCAGCAGCCCCCCTTCAGGGTCGCTCACCGGGGAGCTGTTTTTT. The chain couples TRBV9 to TRBJ2-2; D might be TRBD1 (5 bases). Germline CDR1 is SGDLS and CDR2 is YYNGEE. The CDR3 totals 16 residues. Trimming took 4 bases from V and 4 from J, leaving 17 bases between them. Complete variable domain (other parts from reference TRBV9 and TRBJ2-2): DSGVTQTPKHLITATGQRVTLRCSPRSGDLSVYWYQQSLDQGLQFLIQYYNGEERAKGNILERFSAQQFPDLHSELNLSSLELGDSALYFCASSPPSGSLTGELFFGEGSRLTVL.